These 27 T cell receptor beta chains originate from one sample sequenced in a study of blood T cell repertoires in COVID-19. The method was immunoSEQ multiplex PCR; TCRdb's version includes in-frame clones alone and lacks a portion of them. The repertoire holds 85,000 to 100,000 clones, with around 88% as singletons. Sequencing was performed on peripheral blood. The receptor source for this set is a man aged 45-60 years with COVID-19, enrolled during active disease.

The chain links TRBV5-1 to TRBJ1-2, with TRBD1 identical over 10 bases. Germline lookup yields CDR1 SGHRS and CDR2 YFSETQ. After removal of 4 bases from V and 3 bases from J, the junction contained 3 bases not matched to a gene. The CDR3 runs 14 residues. The CDR3 loop reads CASSTTGGDYGYTF. CDR3 bases: TGCGCCAGCAGCACGACAGGGGGCGACTATGGCTACACCTTC.

V usage is TRBV6-5 and J usage is TRBJ1-1, with D hard to call. Germline values: CDR1 MNHEY, CDR2 SVGAGI. V dropped 9 bases and J dropped 6 bases, with 14 bases sitting between them. This CDR3 region has 12 residues. CDR3 protein: CARLDSESEAFF. DNA for the CDR3: TGTGCCAGGCTGGATTCGGAGTCTGAAGCTTTCTTT.

The chain uses TRBV5-4 and TRBJ1-4, with D possibly matching TRBD1 (5 bases). This CDR3 spans 14 amino acids. V lost 2 bases and J lost 7, with 12 bases in between. Germline V CDR1 and CDR2: SGHNT, YYREEE (reference sequence). CDR3 sequence reads: CASSLQAPGEKLFF. The CDR3 nucleotides read TGTGCCAGCAGCTTACAGGCCCCGGGTGAAAAACTGTTTTTT.

The CDR3 here is CAWSLSGGAPDTQYF. CDR3 DNA: TGTGCCTGGAGCCTTAGCGGGGGGGCCCCAGATACGCAGTATTTT. This chain joins TRBV30 and TRBJ2-3; the match to TRBD2 covers 11 bases. V lost 3 bases to trimming and J lost 4 bases; unmatched junction nucleotides: 6. The CDR3 totals 15 residues. CDR1 and CDR2 from the germline V gene are GTSNPN and SVGIG (reference sequence).

The CDR3 nucleotides are TGTGCCAGCAGTCCACGGGACAGTCTCTCCACTAATGAAAAACTGTTTTTT. Amino acids: CASSPRDSLSTNEKLFF. This chain connects TRBV28 to TRBJ1-4; TRBD1 aligns across 7 bases. J gave up 2 bases and V 5 bases, and 11 bases lay outside the gene matches. The length of the CDR3 is 17 residues. From germline, CDR1 is MDHEN and CDR2 SYDVKM.

The chain couples TRBV6-1 to TRBJ2-2, with 9 bases that match TRBD1. Losses at the gene ends were 2 bases for V and 6 bases for J; bases not matched to a gene: 1. The CDR3 runs to 14 residues. Germline CDR1 and CDR2: MNHNS and SASEGT. The CDR3, as DNA: TGTGCCAGCAGTGAAACAGGGGGCCCCGGGGAGCTGTTTTTT. This sequence encodes CASSETGGPGELFF.

This clone came up once. The chain combines TRBV5-8 with TRBJ2-1; possibly TRBD2 for D (5 bases). Trimming stripped 0 bases from V and 4 bases from J, with 11 bases between. This CDR3 is built from 15 residues. Germline CDR1 reads SGHTS; CDR2 reads YDEGEE. The CDR3 spells CASSLGWEKYNEQFF. The CDR3 nucleotides read TGTGCCAGCAGCTTGGGGTGGGAGAAATACAATGAGCAGTTCTTC.

The genes are TRBV5-1 and TRBJ2-1, with D maybe TRBD2 (5 bases). Germline CDR1 is SGHRS and CDR2 is YFSETQ. The V gene lost 4 bases and the J gene lost 12 bases, with 17 bases spanning the gap. The CDR3 totals 13 residues. The CDR3 DNA follows: TGCGCCAGCAGCCCTGGTCGGGATGAGGGGCAGTTCTTC. Translating gives CASSPGRDEGQFF. The full variable domain, completed using reference TRBV5-1 and TRBJ2-1, is KAGVTQTPRYLIKTRGQQVTLSCSPISGHRSVSWYQQTPGQGLQFLFEYFSETQRNKGNFPGRFSGRQFSNSRSEMNVSTLELGDSALYLCASSPGRDEGQFFGPGTRLTVL.

V usage is TRBV19 and J usage is TRBJ2-7; D might be TRBD2 (5 bases). The CDR3 runs to 13 residues. Germline CDR1 and CDR2: LNHDA and SQIVND (reference sequence). Trimming shortened V by 6 bases and J by 5 bases, and 14 bases separated the two germline ends. The CDR3 DNA follows: TGTGCCAGTAGCCTCACGACGGGGAACGAGCAGTACTTC. Translated, it gives CASSLTTGNEQYF.

The chain carries TRBV19 and TRBJ1-5, with D maybe TRBD1 (5 bases). This CDR3 spans 13 amino acids. Germline V gene lookup returns CDR1 LNHDA and CDR2 SQIVND (reference sequence). The V end was cut by 6 bases, the J end by 4 bases, with 10 bases between. The CDR3 DNA sequence: TGTGCCAGTAGGGGGCTCGAAAATCAGCCCCAGCATTTT. Protein sequence: CASRGLENQPQHF.

The rearrangement links TRBV3-1 (or the pseudogene TRBV3-2) to TRBJ1-1; 8 bases fit TRBD1. The CDR3 has 14 amino acids. The V gene end was trimmed by 2 bases and the J gene end by 5 bases; junction bases not matched to a gene: 4. Germline CDR1 reads LGHDT; CDR2 reads YNNKEL (reference sequence). The CDR3 bases are TGTGCCAGCAGCCAAACAGGGGGACAGACTGAAGCTTTCTTT. Translated, it gives CASSQTGGQTEAFF.

The chain uses TRBV27 and TRBJ1-5; a possible D gene is TRBD1 (6 bases). This CDR3 contains 15 residues. The V gene lost 5 bases and the J gene lost 3 bases, with 14 bases spanning the gap. CDR1 MNHEY and CDR2 SMNVEV come from the germline V gene (reference sequence). This chain's CDR3 is CASSGPGGLNQPQHF. The CDR3 region has the DNA TGTGCCAGCAGTGGCCCGGGGGGGCTCAATCAGCCCCAGCATTTT.

The CDR3 nucleotides read TGTGCCAGCAGCCTCTCCTCCTACAATGAGCAGTTCTTC. Its protein product is CASSLSSYNEQFF. The chain recombines TRBV3-1 (or the pseudogene TRBV3-2) with TRBJ2-1; the D is unclear. Germline values: CDR1 LGHDT, CDR2 YNNKEL (reference sequence). Trimming removed 4 bases at V and 0 bases at J, with 4 bases between. The CDR3 sequence is 13 residues long.

The rearrangement uses TRBV5-5 and TRBJ1-5; D not resolved. Germline loops: CDR1 SGHKS, CDR2 YYEKEE (reference sequence). V was shortened by 1 base and J by 1 base, with 3 bases between the two germline ends. The CDR3 covers 13 residues. The CDR3 loop reads CASSLRSNQPQHF. In nucleotides, the CDR3 is TGTGCCAGCAGCTTGCGGAGCAATCAGCCCCAGCATTTT.

The chain is built from TRBV4-1 and TRBJ1-2, with 7 nucleotides matching TRBD1. The CDR3 length is 15 residues. V shed 0 bases, J shed 6 bases, and the junction held 7 bases outside the gene matches. Germline values: CDR1 MGHRA, CDR2 YSYEKL. The CDR3 coding sequence is TGCGCCAGCAGCCAAGATCCACAGGGGTGGGATGGCTACACCTTC. This gives the protein CASSQDPQGWDGYTF.

This clone occurred once. CDR3 region: CASSFRQGYGYTF. The CDR3, as DNA: TGTGCCAGCAGTTTTCGACAGGGTTATGGCTACACCTTC. The chain carries TRBV6-2 or TRBV6-3 and TRBJ1-2; 7 bases match TRBD1. From germline, CDR1 is MNHEY and CDR2 SVGEGT. This CDR3 has 13 residues. J gave up 5 bases and V 4 bases, and 4 bases lay outside the gene matches.

The chain joins TRBV4-1 to TRBJ1-1; D remains unclear. Germline V lookup: CDR1 MGHRA, CDR2 YSYEKL. The CDR3 is 17 amino acids. V was pared by 3 bases and J by 0 bases, with 17 bases between. The CDR3 region is CASSQPITRGMNTEAFF. CDR3 in DNA: TGCGCCAGCAGCCAGCCCATCACCAGAGGGATGAACACTGAAGCTTTCTTT.

V usage is TRBV19 and J usage is TRBJ2-2; 11 bases line up with TRBD2. The CDR3 covers 15 residues. Germline trimming cut 9 bases from V and 8 bases from J; bases unmatched to any gene: 11. Germline lookup yields CDR1 LNHDA and CDR2 SQIVND (reference sequence). The CDR3 protein is CASGGLADPRGELFF. The CDR3, as DNA: TGTGCCAGCGGGGGACTAGCGGACCCACGAGGGGAGCTGTTTTTT. The full variable domain, rest sourced from reference TRBV19 and TRBJ2-2, is DGGITQSPKYLFRKEGQNVTLSCEQNLNHDAMYWYRQDPGQGLRLIYYSQIVNDFQKGDIAEGYSVSREKKESFPLTVTSAQKNPTAFYLCASGGLADPRGELFFGEGSRLTVL.

Concerning this clone: The junction does not match germline at one end; this may be a read error. The V gene is TRBV20-1, the J gene TRBJ2-3; 8 bases agree with TRBD2. CDR1 DFQATT and CDR2 SNEGSKA come from the germline V gene (reference sequence). The CDR3 is 10 amino acids. The CDR3 DNA reads TGTAGCGGGGAGGAGTATACGCAGTATTTT. Its translation is CSGEEYTQYF.

This chain links TRBV2 with TRBJ2-3; D is unresolved. The CDR3 spans 15 residues. Germline V gene data show CDR1 as SNHLY and CDR2 as FYNNEI. Trimming pared 4 bases from V and 2 bases from J, leaving 13 bases between. As DNA, the CDR3 is TGTGCCAGCAGTGGTCAACAGATCCACACAGATACGCAGTATTTT. Its translation is CASSGQQIHTDTQYF.

The chain is built from TRBV20-1 and TRBJ1-6; tentatively, D is TRBD1 (5 bases). The CDR3 has 15 residues. V shed 3 bases and J shed 3 bases, with 12 bases lying between them. Germline assignment: CDR1 DFQATT and CDR2 SNEGSKA (reference sequence). Here the CDR3 reads CSASWQGSYNSPLHF. The CDR3 nucleotides are TGCAGTGCTAGTTGGCAGGGTAGCTATAATTCACCCCTCCACTTT.

V usage is TRBV7-2 and J usage is TRBJ2-3, with TRBD1 matching over 7 bases. J was trimmed by 5 bases and V by 6 bases; bases with no gene match: 5. CDR3 length: 13 amino acids. The germline V gene encodes CDR1 SGHTA and CDR2 FQGNSA. In DNA, the CDR3 is TGTGCCAGCAGTCGACAGGGAGTAGATACGCAGTATTTT. Translating gives CASSRQGVDTQYF.

The table lists this clone with a few counts. This rearrangement joins TRBV24-1 to TRBJ2-3; D is ambiguous. This CDR3 contains 16 residues. CDR1 and CDR2 (germline): KGHDR, SFDVKD. Trimming stripped 0 bases from V and 4 bases from J, with 13 bases between. The CDR3 DNA follows: TGTGCCACCAGTGATTTGCGCCAGTTGAACCCAGATACGCAGTATTTT. Protein sequence: CATSDLRQLNPDTQYF.

This chain links TRBV6-2 or TRBV6-3 with TRBJ1-2; D ambiguous. CDR1 is MNHEY and CDR2 is SVGEGT in the germline V gene. V gave up 2 bases and J gave up 0 bases, with 19 bases separating them. CDR3 length: 18 residues. The CDR3 here is CASSYPVMAIFTNYGYTF. The CDR3, as DNA: TGTGCCAGCAGTTACCCCGTTATGGCAATCTTCACTAACTATGGCTACACCTTC.

CDR3 sequence (DNA): TGTGCCAGCAGTTACACTATCTCTGGGGCCAACGTCCTGACTTTC. This gives the protein CASSYTISGANVLTF. The chain joins TRBV6-5 to TRBJ2-6, with D unresolved. This CDR3 contains 15 residues. CDR1 MNHEY and CDR2 SVGAGI come from the germline V gene. Trimming cost V 2 bases and J 0 bases, with 5 bases left between them.

V and J are TRBV24-1 and TRBJ1-5, with D unresolved. There are 12 residues in the CDR3. CDR1 and CDR2 (germline): KGHDR, SFDVKD. V was clipped by 6 bases and J by 0 bases, with 2 bases between them. The CDR3 here is CATSYSNQPQHF. CDR3 bases: TGTGCCACCAGTTATAGCAATCAGCCCCAGCATTTT.

V and J are TRBV27 and TRBJ2-1, with TRBD2 matching over 11 bases. With V trimmed by 6 bases and J by 3 bases, 7 bases remained unmatched. This CDR3 contains 16 residues. Germline CDR1 reads MNHEY; CDR2 reads SMNVEV (reference sequence). As DNA, the CDR3 is TGTGCCAGCAGACCGACTAGCGGGGTAAACTACAATGAGCAGTTCTTC. Amino acid sequence: CASRPTSGVNYNEQFF.